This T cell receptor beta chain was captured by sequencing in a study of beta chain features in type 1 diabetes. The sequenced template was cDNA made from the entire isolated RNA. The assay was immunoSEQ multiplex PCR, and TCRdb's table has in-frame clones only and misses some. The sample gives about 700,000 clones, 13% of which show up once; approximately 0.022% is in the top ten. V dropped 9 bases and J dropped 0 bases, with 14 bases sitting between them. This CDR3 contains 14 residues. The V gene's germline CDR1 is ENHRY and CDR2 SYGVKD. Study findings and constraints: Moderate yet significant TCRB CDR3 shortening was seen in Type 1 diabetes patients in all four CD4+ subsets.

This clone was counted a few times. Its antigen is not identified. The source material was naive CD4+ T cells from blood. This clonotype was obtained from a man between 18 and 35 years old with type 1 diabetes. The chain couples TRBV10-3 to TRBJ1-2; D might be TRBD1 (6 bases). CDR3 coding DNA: TGTGCCATAGCCCGGGACACAACTAACTATGGCTACACCTTC. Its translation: CAIARDTTNYGYTF.